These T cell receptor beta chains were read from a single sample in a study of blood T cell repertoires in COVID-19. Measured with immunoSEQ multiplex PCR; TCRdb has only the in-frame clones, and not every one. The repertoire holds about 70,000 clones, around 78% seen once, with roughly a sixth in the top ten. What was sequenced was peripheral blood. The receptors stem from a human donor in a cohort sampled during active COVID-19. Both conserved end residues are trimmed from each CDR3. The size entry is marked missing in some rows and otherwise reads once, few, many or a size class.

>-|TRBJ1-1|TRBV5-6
ASSLRVIGANTEAF
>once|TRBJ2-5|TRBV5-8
ASSLRGYLVQETQY
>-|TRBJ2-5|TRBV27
ASSPRRGQETQY
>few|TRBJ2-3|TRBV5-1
ASSLDRGSTDTQY
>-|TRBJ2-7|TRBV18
ASSPPRDAYEQY
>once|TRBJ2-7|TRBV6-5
ASSYNGGSSYEQY
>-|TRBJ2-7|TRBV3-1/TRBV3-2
ASSLRQGSSYEQY
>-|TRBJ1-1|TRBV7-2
ASSNTGTSVEAF
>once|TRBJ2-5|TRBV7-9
ASSFVSLAGDEETQY
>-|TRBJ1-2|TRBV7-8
ASSLVGGAYGYT
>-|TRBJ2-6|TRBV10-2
ASSGQASRGANVLT
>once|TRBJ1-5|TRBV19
ASTLFDRDNQPQH
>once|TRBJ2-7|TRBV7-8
ASSSRGADEQY
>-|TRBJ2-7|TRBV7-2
ASSFISEQY
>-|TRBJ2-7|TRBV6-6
ASSYSGAYDEQY
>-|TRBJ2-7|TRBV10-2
ASKFAGGPSYEQY
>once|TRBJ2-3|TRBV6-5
ASSRRSGTRDTQY
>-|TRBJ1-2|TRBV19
ASSTPQGAISYGYT
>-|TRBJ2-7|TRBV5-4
ASSSGLAGRTSYEQY